Presented here are 9 T cell receptor beta chains from one specimen sequenced in a study of shared clonotypes between healthy human individuals. Produced via immunoSEQ multiplex PCR; TCRdb's table is partial and in-frame only. The sample lists over 2 million clones, roughly 92% seen once, with about 0.36% in the top ten. The sample comprised naive CD4+ T cells from PBMCs. Sample subset: CD45RA+ positively selected. These receptors were obtained from a man aged 18 to 30 in good health. Some clones in this sample may be carry-over from other donors' samples.

This chain connects TRBV7-3 to TRBJ2-1; 13 bases match TRBD2. J lost 6 bases, V lost 5 bases, and 10 bases had no gene match. In germline, CDR1 is SGHTA, CDR2 FQGTGA. This CDR3 has 17 amino acids. CDR3 DNA: TGTGCCAGCAGCCTACACAAAGGACTAGCGGGAGTCAATGAGCAGTTCTTC. It specifies CASSLHKGLAGVNEQFF.

CDR3 sequence (DNA): TGTGCCAGCAGTCTAAAAAGACGATTCTCTTTCTTT. Translating gives CASSLKRRFSFF. The V gene is TRBV28, the J gene TRBJ1-1, with unresolved D. The germline gives CDR1 MDHEN, CDR2 SYDVKM. Deletions cut 5 bases from V and 12 bases from J, with 16 bases between. CDR3 length: 12 amino acids.

V gene TRBV18 combines with J gene TRBJ2-1; 8 bases are shared with TRBD2. V gave up 4 bases and J gave up 4 bases; unmatched junction bases: 9. This CDR3 region has 16 residues. Germline CDR1 KGHSH, CDR2 LQKENI. The DNA of the CDR3 is TGTGCCAGCTCACAAAATAGCGGGACCGAGTACAATGAGCAGTTCTTC. As protein: CASSQNSGTEYNEQFF.

The rearrangement joins TRBV25-1 to TRBJ2-1; D possibly corresponds to TRBD2 (6 bases). Trimming removed 6 bases at V and 5 bases at J, with 14 bases between. Germline lookup yields CDR1 MGHDK and CDR2 SYGVNS. CDR3 length: 14 residues. CDR3 amino acids: CASRTSWWDNEQFF. CDR3 nucleotide sequence: TGTGCCAGCAGGACTAGTTGGTGGGACAATGAGCAGTTCTTC.

The V call is TRBV5-4, the J call TRBJ1-2; 7 bases agree with TRBD1. Germline assignment: CDR1 SGHNT and CDR2 YYREEE (reference sequence). With 3 bases clipped from V and 4 bases from J, the junction kept 9 bases outside the gene matches. The CDR3 totals 15 residues. The CDR3 reads CASSSWTGGPYGYTF. For the CDR3, the DNA is TGTGCCAGCAGCTCCTGGACAGGTGGTCCCTATGGCTACACCTTC.

The rearrangement uses TRBV14 and TRBJ2-1; 7 bases match TRBD1. With 3 bases clipped from V and 0 bases from J, the junction kept 2 bases outside the gene matches. Germline V gene sequence: CDR1 SGHDN, CDR2 FVKESK. The CDR3 is 15 amino acids. Written as DNA, the CDR3 is TGTGCCAGCAGCCAGGACAGGTACTCCTACAATGAGCAGTTCTTC. It is translated as CASSQDRYSYNEQFF.

The CDR3 DNA is TGTGCCAGCAGCACCCAGATTAGTAACGAGCCCCAGCATTTT. Its translation: CASSTQISNEPQHF. This chain links TRBV7-2 with TRBJ1-5; D is uncertain. This CDR3 comprises 14 residues. V was pared by 5 bases and J by 8 bases, with 16 bases between. CDR1 is SGHTA, CDR2 FQGNSA, per germline.

The chain has TRBV5-1 and TRBJ2-2; possibly TRBD2 for D (6 bases). CDR1 and CDR2 (germline): SGHRS, YFSETQ. The CDR3 covers 16 residues. Trimming cost V 0 bases and J 6 bases, with 15 bases left between them. CDR3 amino acids: CASSLDPLPGAGELFF. DNA for the CDR3: TGCGCCAGCAGCTTGGACCCGCTACCGGGGGCCGGGGAGCTGTTTTTT. Together with reference TRBV5-1 and TRBJ2-2, the CDR3 gives the full variable domain: KAGVTQTPRYLIKTRGQQVTLSCSPISGHRSVSWYQQTPGQGLQFLFEYFSETQRNKGNFPGRFSGRQFSNSRSEMNVSTLELGDSALYLCASSLDPLPGAGELFFGEGSRLTVL.

The chain uses TRBV5-1 and TRBJ2-4, with a weak D call TRBD1 (6 bases). The germline V and J ends were trimmed by 0 bases and 9 bases, with 10 bases remaining between them. CDR3 length: 13 residues. From germline, CDR1 is SGHRS and CDR2 YFSETQ. This CDR3 reads CASSLGRGSIQYF. In DNA form, the CDR3 reads TGCGCCAGCAGCTTGGGAAGGGGGAGCATTCAGTACTTC.